This T cell receptor beta chain was sequenced in a study of shared clonotypes between healthy human individuals. There were only Caucasian adults among the donors, and all lived in Nashville, Tennessee. Germline V gene lookup returns CDR1 MNHEY and CDR2 SMNVEV (reference sequence). The CDR3 sequence is 16 residues long. J gave up 6 bases and V 6 bases, and 9 bases lay outside the gene matches. General study points: The donor pool, a small one, limited the genetic and exposure-history diversity represented. Compared with memory subsets, naive subsets generally had larger estimated richness.

Regarding this clone: Its antigen remains unknown.

Execution of the assay was at deep level. Profiled with immunoSEQ multiplex PCR; TCRdb holds only in-frame clones, not every one. The repertoire has 1,400,000 or so clones, around 98.5% of them found once; the top ten carry around 0.33%. This TCR came from a man aged 25 to 45 in good health. The chain uses TRBV27 and TRBJ2-2; 11 bases line up with TRBD1. The specimen was naive CD4+ T cells sorted from blood. Subset denoted: CD45RA+ positively selected. CDR3 sequence (DNA): TGTGCCAGCAGGGACAGTGCGGACAGGGGGCCCGGGGAGCTGTTTTTT. This translates into CASRDSADRGPGELFF.